This T cell receptor beta chain emerged from a study of T cells in localized non-small cell lung cancer (dated by TCRdb to 2020 to 2021). Describing the broader study: The study analyzed T cell repertoires of 200 to 250 early-stage NSCLC patients, comparing tumors and uninvolved tumor-adjacent lungs. The cohort comprised roughly 220 treatment-naïve NSCLC patients with resected, localized lung tumors. The mean age of the NSCLC patients was under 70 years, with approximately 130 men and around 110 women. Study-wide conclusions, independent of this receptor: Because of the exploratory design, TCR variables were selected using unadjusted p-values without false-discovery rate correction. Uninvolved tumor-adjacent lung showed the highest T cell clonality, higher than tumor, which suggests more focused antigenic responses in the adjacent lung. Of the top 100 tumor clones, a median of approximately 60 were detected in paired uninvolved adjacent lung; approximately 28 were also among that lung's top 100. Because multi-region tumor sequencing was not performed, intratumor heterogeneity could not be ruled out. Higher blood T cell density associated with longer overall survival, while higher adjacent-lung clonality associated with shorter survival.

At diagnosis, peripheral blood, uninvolved tumor-adjacent lung and tumor were collected and stored as a combination of fresh-frozen and FFPE material. For TCR repertoire profiling, blood samples were analyzed as peripheral blood mononuclear cells. The immunoSEQ Assay was used to sequence TCR beta CDR3 regions from DNA. In the authors' own workflow: T cell density was computed as TCR beta template counts normalized to usable DNA estimated by amplifying housekeeping genes. Using the preseqR package, richness was estimated by extrapolating to 120,000 templates for tissue samples and 400,000 templates for PBMC samples. Clonality was taken to be one minus Pielou's evenness. Tissue-enriched TCRs were identified by differential abundance testing using productive amino-acid clonotypes, minimum total count 5 and alpha 0.1. The Jaccard Index and the Morisita Overlap Index were used to measure repertoire overlap between compartments. GLIPH clustered TCR beta CDR3s with public tetramer-defined viral CDR3s; viral motifs required at least three viral sequences plus V-gene enrichment. Imported from immuneACCESS, the table was reduced by TCRdb to in-frame sequences with V and J called. These copies leave out some clones; in studies compared against another copy, an unresolved V gene accounts for under half, and the cause of the remainder is not known. V, J and clone size derive from that table, while D and trimming were established from the DNA sequence. In this sample the table shows 25,000 to 30,000 clones, 80% to 85% of which occur a single time. The ten largest clones take up 4.1% of the sample.

Comment on this clone: This clone's antigen is unknown. Base qualities are missing; no much larger clone stands one base away.

Trimmed from V: 5 bases; trimmed from J: 4 bases; junction bases lacking a gene match: 8. The CDR3 runs 15 residues from the cysteine to the phenylalanine. Just CDR3 DNA is preserved here, 45 bases in frame from base 1. The germline V gene supplies CDR1 SGHVS and CDR2 FNYEAQ. The specimen was peripheral blood, collected before any cancer treatment. The receptor's source is a woman aged 35 to 69 with stage I lung adenocarcinoma. The sequence is built from TRBV7-6 and TRBJ1-1, with TRBD1 matching 9 junction bases. The CDR3: CASSPRDREITEAFF. The sequenced DNA: TGTGCCAGCAGCCCCCGGGACAGGGAGATCACTGAAGCTTTCTTT.